These 23 T cell receptor beta chains were all obtained from the same sample, sequenced in a study of cytomegalovirus exposure and HLA in healthy donors. The primer mix had 60 Vbeta and 13 Jbeta primers. Produced via immunoSEQ multiplex PCR; TCRdb's table is partial and in-frame only. Found here are about 120,000 clones, 67% of them singletons; the top ten hold 7.5% to 9%. Input material: PBMCs. The receptor source for this set is a man between 18 and 35 years old in good health and CMV-seropositive.

This clone has only a few counts. The chain has TRBV5-4 and TRBJ2-2; perhaps TRBD1 as D (5 bases). Per the germline V gene, CDR1 is SGHNT and CDR2 is YYREEE (reference sequence). The CDR3 contains 15 residues. With 5 bases removed from V and 6 bases from J, the gap between germline ends came to 17 bases. The CDR3 DNA sequence: TGTGCCAGCAGTCTGGGGCAGGGATTCTCCGGGGAGCTGTTTTTT. Protein sequence: CASSLGQGFSGELFF.

The CDR3 DNA is TGTGCCAGCCGGACTAATGAAAAACTGTTTTTT. Its translation is CASRTNEKLFF. The genes are TRBV6-6 and TRBJ1-4; D gene ambiguous. Between the trimmed V and J ends, which lost 8 bases and 2 bases, there was a span of 3 bases. Germline assignment: CDR1 MNHNY and CDR2 SVGAGI (reference sequence). CDR3 length: 11 amino acids.

The rearrangement links TRBV11-2 to TRBJ2-7, with TRBD1 identical over 9 bases. Germline V CDR1 and CDR2: SGHAT, FQNNGV. The CDR3 loop spans 17 amino acids. Trimming removed 3 bases from V and 0 bases from J; junction bases left unmatched: 9. The CDR3 here is CASSLSTGGGSSYEQYF. The CDR3 DNA is TGTGCCAGCAGCTTGTCTACAGGGGGCGGGAGCTCCTACGAGCAGTACTTC.

The chain couples TRBV5-1 to TRBJ2-5; 13 bases match TRBD2. J lost 9 bases, V lost 5 bases, and 7 bases had no gene match. CDR3 length equals 14 residues. The germline CDR1 and CDR2 sequences are SGHRS and YFSETQ. The chain's CDR3 is CASRPLAGGLSQYF. The CDR3 nucleotides are TGCGCCAGCAGGCCACTAGCGGGGGGGCTGTCCCAGTACTTC.

This clone was seen a handful of times. The rearrangement joins TRBV11-2 to TRBJ2-1, with a tentative D call TRBD1 (6 bases). V was trimmed by 6 bases and J by 0 bases, leaving 12 bases between them. This CDR3 comprises 15 residues. Germline assignment: CDR1 SGHAT and CDR2 FQNNGV. The CDR3 is CASRPTGSSYNEQFF. For the CDR3, the DNA is TGTGCCAGCAGACCAACAGGGAGCTCCTACAATGAGCAGTTCTTC.

This clone was counted only a few times. V is TRBV6-6 and J is TRBJ1-1, with D maybe TRBD1 (6 bases). This CDR3 comprises 15 residues. Germline values: CDR1 MNHNY, CDR2 SVGAGI (reference sequence). V was pared by 6 bases and J by 5 bases, with 19 bases between. In DNA, the CDR3 is TGTGCCAGCAGAGTACCCACAGGGTCGGGGACTGAAGCTTTCTTT. This translates into CASRVPTGSGTEAFF.

This clone was recorded once. A junction end diverges from the germline sequence, so it may reflect a read error. The genes are TRBV5-1 and TRBJ1-1; D may be TRBD1 (5 bases). CDR1 is SGHRS and CDR2 is YFSETQ in the germline V gene. The CDR3 has 12 amino acids. The CDR3 region has the DNA TGCGCCAGGTATCGTCAGGGCACTGAAGCTTCCTTT. Translating gives CARYRQGTEASF.

This clone was found once. The V call is TRBV6-4, the J call TRBJ2-2; 11 positions agree with TRBD1. Germline V gives CDR1 MRHNA, CDR2 SNTAGT. Unmatched junction bases numbered 7, after V lost 6 bases and J lost 4 bases. This CDR3 comprises 16 residues. CDR3 region: CASRDRGPWGTGELFF. DNA of the CDR3: TGTGCCAGCAGGGACAGGGGGCCCTGGGGCACCGGGGAGCTGTTTTTT.

The J gene is TRBJ1-4, the V gene TRBV5-1; 7 positions match TRBD1. The germline CDR1 and CDR2 sequences are SGHRS and YFSETQ. The CDR3 spans 15 residues. With V trimmed by 6 bases and J by 5 bases, 10 bases remained unmatched. The CDR3, as DNA: TGCGCCAGCAAATCTTACAGGGGTGGGAATGAAAAACTGTTTTTT. Its protein product is CASKSYRGGNEKLFF.

The CDR3 here is CASSLLGAGDNSPLHF. CDR3 in DNA: TGTGCCAGCAGTTTACTCGGGGCAGGGGATAATTCACCCCTCCACTTT. The rearrangement links TRBV2 to TRBJ1-6; possibly TRBD1 for D (6 bases). The V end lost 5 bases, the J end lost 5 bases, and 16 bases lay between the germline ends. Germline CDR1 is SNHLY and CDR2 is FYNNEI. This CDR3 has 16 amino acids.

The V and J genes are TRBV18 and TRBJ1-1, with 7 bases lining up with TRBD1. V lost 1 base, J lost 0 bases, and 5 bases stayed unmatched. This CDR3 is built from 16 residues. Germline loops: CDR1 KGHSH, CDR2 LQKENI. CDR3 nucleotides: TGTGCCAGCTCACCACGACAGGGATACATGAACACTGAAGCTTTCTTT. Translating gives CASSPRQGYMNTEAFF. The entire variable domain, with the rest obtained from reference TRBV18 and TRBJ1-1, is as follows: NAGVMQNPRHLVRRRGQEARLRCSPMKGHSHVYWYRQLPEEGLKFMVYLQKENIIDESGMPKERFSAEFPKEGPSILRIQQVVRGDSAAYFCASSPRQGYMNTEAFFGQGTRLTVV.

The gene calls are TRBV5-1 and TRBJ2-1; no clear D gene. The germline V and J ends were trimmed by 1 base and 0 bases, with 11 bases remaining between them. CDR1 is SGHRS and CDR2 is YFSETQ in the germline V gene. The CDR3 runs to 16 residues. The CDR3, as DNA: TGCGCCAGCAGCTTGTTGTTGACAACCTCCTACAATGAGCAGTTCTTC. It specifies CASSLLLTTSYNEQFF.

The V call is TRBV4-2, the J call TRBJ2-3; 11 nucleotides align to TRBD2. CDR3 length: 19 amino acids. V was pared by 0 bases and J by 1 base, with 9 bases of the junction left unmatched. Germline-derived CDR1 and CDR2 are LGHNA and YNFKEQ. The CDR3: CASSQDGLSGGDRTDTQYF. Here the CDR3 DNA reads TGTGCCAGCAGCCAAGATGGCCTTAGCGGGGGGGATCGCACAGATACGCAGTATTTT.

There are a few counts of this clone. The V gene is TRBV5-1, the J gene TRBJ1-2; D is perhaps TRBD1 (5 bases). V was pared by 2 bases and J by 9 bases, with 11 bases between. The germline gives CDR1 SGHRS, CDR2 YFSETQ. This CDR3 is built from 12 residues. The CDR3: CASSFGGESYTF. The CDR3 DNA reads TGCGCCAGCAGCTTCGGGGGTGAGAGCTACACCTTC.

The rearrangement joins TRBV29-1 to TRBJ2-2, with 7 bases that match TRBD2. The V gene's germline CDR1 is SQVTM and CDR2 ANQGSEA. Trimming cost V 7 bases and J 2 bases; bases outside gene matches: 16. CDR3 length: 17 residues. The CDR3 reads CSAGPRSGGENTGELFF. DNA for the CDR3: TGCAGCGCCGGCCCCCGATCTGGGGGGGAAAACACCGGGGAGCTGTTTTTT.

The V call is TRBV5-5, the J call TRBJ2-3; 8 positions match TRBD1. V was pared by 1 base and J by 6 bases, with 13 bases of the junction left unmatched. The CDR3 totals 17 residues. Per germline, CDR1 SGHKS and CDR2 YYEKEE (reference sequence). Here the CDR3 DNA reads TGTGCCAGCAGCTTGTATTTTGGGACAGGAGGGGTGGATACGCAGTATTTT. Protein: CASSLYFGTGGVDTQYF.

CDR3 DNA: TGTGCCAGCTCACCAGGGACAGATGAAAAACTGTTTTTT. Protein product: CASSPGTDEKLFF. The J gene is TRBJ1-4, the V gene TRBV18; the match to TRBD1 covers 7 bases. Germline CDR1 reads KGHSH; CDR2 reads LQKENI. This CDR3 has 13 amino acids. Trimming at V came to 2 bases and at J to 6 bases, leaving 0 bases not matched to a gene.

The CDR3 DNA is TGTGCCAGCAGCCAATCCCAGGGTTCTGGCTACACCTTC. The encoded protein is CASSQSQGSGYTF. The rearrangement uses TRBV7-2 and TRBJ1-2, with D perhaps matching TRBD1 (5 bases). Germline CDR1 SGHTA, CDR2 FQGNSA. CDR3 length: 13 amino acids. Trimming took 5 bases from V and 7 from J, leaving 14 bases between them.

The rearrangement uses TRBV7-6 and TRBJ2-5; the match to TRBD1 covers 8 bases. The CDR3 covers 16 residues. In germline, CDR1 is SGHVS, CDR2 FNYEAQ. V dropped 3 bases and J dropped 5; count of bases not matched to a gene: 11. The CDR3 DNA reads as TGTGCCAGCAGCTTCTCTCGGGGCAGGGGGCGGGAGACCCAGTACTTC. This gives the protein CASSFSRGRGRETQYF.

This clone was seen a few times. This rearrangement joins TRBV10-1 to TRBJ2-1; a weak D match, TRBD1 (6 bases). V dropped 5 bases and J dropped 4 bases, with 9 bases sitting between them. Germline CDR1 and CDR2: WNHNN and SYGVQD (reference sequence). The CDR3 extends over 13 amino acids. CDR3 bases: TGCGCCAGCAGTTTGGACAGATACAATGAGCAGTTCTTC. It encodes CASSLDRYNEQFF.

Here the CDR3 DNA reads TGTGCCAGCAGTTACTCGCACCAGGGGGCGGGGGAAGCTTTCTTT. Encoded protein: CASSYSHQGAGEAFF. This chain joins TRBV6-5 and TRBJ1-1; 8 bases fit TRBD1. The germline V gene encodes CDR1 MNHEY and CDR2 SVGAGI. This CDR3 is built from 15 residues. The trim removed 0 bases at V and 8 bases at J, leaving 8 bases unmatched.

This clone occurred once. J is TRBJ2-1 and V is TRBV28; no definite D call. The CDR3 loop spans 11 amino acids. V lost 11 bases to trimming and J lost 2 bases, with 7 bases between them. Germline-derived CDR1 and CDR2 are MDHEN and SYDVKM. The CDR3 DNA reads as TGTGCCTCTTATACCTACAATGAGCAGTTCTTC. Translated, it gives CASYTYNEQFF.

The gene calls are TRBV2 and TRBJ1-2; 7 bases agree with TRBD1. The CDR3 length is 12 residues. CDR1 is SNHLY, CDR2 FYNNEI, per germline. With V trimmed by 5 bases and J by 6 bases, 3 bases remained unmatched. The CDR3 DNA reads TGTGCCAGCAGTTTGACAGGGAATGGCTACACCTTC. Its protein is CASSLTGNGYTF.